The clone carrying this TCR beta chain was counted only a few times. What it recognizes is unknown. The data originate from a study of cytotoxic CD8 clonotypes in ibrutinib-treated CLL. Across the study: The taking of response samples occurred after a median roughly 12 months of treatment, with a range of 6 to 36.

Whole-study results and caveats: Sustained-remission patients were sampled at different times than progressing patients were. Against age-matched healthy donors, baseline clonality ran higher and tracked circulating CD8+ T-cell counts.

TCRdb's table, derived via immunoSEQ multiplex PCR, lists solely in-frame clones and lacks some. The sample includes about 200,000 clones, 75% to 85% seen only once; the top ten take around 10%. The receptor was isolated from a human donor with chronic lymphocytic leukemia. The starting material was PBMCs, obtained after 12 months of ibrutinib treatment.

The CDR3 spells CASSYNRDSPLHF. The CDR3 DNA is TGTGCCAGCAGTTATAACCGGGACTCACCCCTCCACTTT. The chain carries TRBV27 and TRBJ1-6, with D possibly matching TRBD1 (5 bases). CDR1 MNHEY and CDR2 SMNVEV come from the germline V gene (reference sequence). Between the trimmed V and J ends, which lost 4 bases and 10 bases, there was a span of 11 bases. There are 13 residues in the CDR3.